The 25 T cell receptor beta chains below were found in one sample sequenced in a study of identical twins. TCRdb ran MiXCR on the 5' RACE reads and lists one entry per CDR3 protein. The profile shows 250,000 or so distinct CDR3 sequences, about 13% of them singletons. These data also featured in a second study, about yellow fever vaccine responses in identical twins.

The sequencing sample was made of memory (CD45RO+) T cells sorted from blood. The receptors shown here come from a woman between 18 and 29 years old in good health.

The J gene is TRBJ2-5, the V gene TRBV5-1; D ambiguous. Trimming left V 0 bases short and J 3 bases short, with 9 bases between. Germline loops: CDR1 SGHRS, CDR2 YFSETQ. This CDR3 contains 14 residues. The CDR3 region is CASSLASGKETQYF. In DNA form, the CDR3 reads TGCGCCAGCAGCTTGGCATCCGGAAAAGAGACCCAGTACTTC. Looking up the rest from reference TRBV5-1 and TRBJ2-5 gives the full variable domain: KAGVTQTPRYLIKTRGQQVTLSCSPISGHRSVSWYQQTPGQGLQFLFEYFSETQRNKGNFPGRFSGRQFSNSRSEMNVSTLELGDSALYLCASSLASGKETQYFGPGTRLLVL.

The table lists this clonotype with many counts. V usage is TRBV29-1 and J usage is TRBJ2-1, with D possibly being TRBD1 (7 bases). The germline gives CDR1 SQVTM, CDR2 ANQGSEA. V was trimmed by 6 bases and J by 8 bases, leaving 20 bases between them. CDR3 length equals 14 residues. The CDR3 region has the DNA TGCAGCGTCGACCAGGGGGGTGTGCGGGATGAGCAGTTCTTC. This sequence encodes CSVDQGGVRDEQFF.

This clonotype has just a few counts. This chain links TRBV20-1 with TRBJ2-1; TRBD1 matches at 8 bases. Per germline, CDR1 DFQATT and CDR2 SNEGSKA (reference sequence). The CDR3 totals 15 residues. V dropped 0 bases and J dropped 7; count of bases not matched to a gene: 8. The CDR3 region is CSARDYQGAENEQFF. The CDR3 DNA follows: TGCAGTGCTAGAGATTACCAGGGGGCCGAAAATGAGCAGTTCTTC.

A few counts support this clonotype. CDR3 region: CASSFPVAGGGTDTQYF. The CDR3 nucleotides are TGTGCCAGCAGTTTCCCCGTAGCGGGGGGGGGCACAGATACGCAGTATTTT. The rearrangement joins TRBV6-5 to TRBJ2-3, with 11 bases that match TRBD2. The CDR3 length is 17 residues. Germline values: CDR1 MNHEY, CDR2 SVGAGI. V gave up 4 bases and J gave up 1 base; unmatched junction bases: 7.

CDR3 nucleotide sequence: TGTGCCATCAGTGATAATAGCGGGAATAAGGAGACCCAGTACTTC. It is translated as CAISDNSGNKETQYF. V and J are TRBV10-3 and TRBJ2-5, with TRBD2 identical over 8 bases. The CDR3 loop spans 15 amino acids. J gave up 5 bases and V 3 bases, and 8 bases lay outside the gene matches. Germline V gene data show CDR1 as ENHRY and CDR2 as SYGVKD.

The chain carries TRBV12-3 or TRBV12-4 and TRBJ2-7; 8 bases agree with TRBD1. CDR3 length equals 17 residues. J lost 0 bases, V lost 4 bases, and 11 bases had no gene match. The CDR3 region is CASSYDVDRVLSYEQYF. The CDR3 DNA follows: TGTGCCAGCAGTTATGACGTGGACAGGGTACTCTCCTACGAGCAGTACTTC.

This clonotype was counted only a few times. The chain recombines TRBV5-1 with TRBJ2-2; D unclear. Germline lookup yields CDR1 SGHRS and CDR2 YFSETQ. Trimming took off 0 bases at V and 6 bases at J, with 9 bases between the two ends. CDR3 length: 14 residues. The CDR3 DNA sequence: TGCGCCAGCAGCTTGGGGCGCCCACCCGGGGAGCTGTTTTTT. It translates to CASSLGRPPGELFF.

This clonotype was counted between two and nine times. V usage is TRBV24-1 and J usage is TRBJ2-2; 7 nucleotides agree with TRBD2. V was clipped by 0 bases and J by 3 bases; unmatched bases: 6. Germline V gene lookup returns CDR1 KGHDR and CDR2 SFDVKD. This CDR3 is 17 amino acids long. CDR3 region: CATSDLLLGGDTGELFF. As DNA, the CDR3 is TGTGCCACCAGTGATTTGCTTCTTGGGGGGGACACCGGGGAGCTGTTTTTT.

This clonotype turned up a few times. This chain connects TRBV6-6 to TRBJ2-3; D possibly corresponds to TRBD2 (7 bases). Trimming pared 11 bases from V and 3 bases from J, leaving 12 bases between. Looked up from germline, CDR1 is MNHNY and CDR2 is SVGAGI (reference sequence). The length of the CDR3 is 12 residues. The CDR3 reads CAAGGATDTQYF. In DNA form, the CDR3 reads TGTGCCGCTGGGGGGGCGACAGATACGCAGTATTTT.

The rearrangement links TRBV7-9 to TRBJ2-3; 8 bases fit TRBD2. V was clipped by 3 bases and J by 2 bases; unmatched bases: 7. CDR1 is SEHNR, CDR2 FQNEAQ, per germline (reference sequence). This CDR3 has 16 residues. The CDR3 coding sequence is TGTGCCAGCAGCTTCTGGCTAGCGGGCGACACAGATACGCAGTATTTT. Translating it yields CASSFWLAGDTDTQYF.

This clonotype was observed a few times. The rearrangement uses TRBV20-1 and TRBJ1-5; D uncertain. This CDR3 comprises 14 residues. Trimming left V 2 bases short and J 3 bases short, with 11 bases between. CDR1 DFQATT and CDR2 SNEGSKA come from the germline V gene (reference sequence). The CDR3 region is CSARKVGNNQPQHF. CDR3 DNA sequence: TGCAGTGCTAGAAAGGTGGGGAACAATCAGCCCCAGCATTTT.

This clonotype was detected a few times. The rearrangement joins TRBV20-1 to TRBJ2-7, with no clear D. This CDR3 has 14 amino acids. The germline V gene encodes CDR1 DFQATT and CDR2 SNEGSKA (reference sequence). V gave up 3 bases and J gave up 3 bases, with 15 bases separating them. This chain's CDR3 is CSASVTDENYEQYF. The CDR3 DNA follows: TGCAGTGCTAGCGTGACGGACGAAAACTACGAGCAGTACTTC.

This clonotype was detected ten times or more. This chain joins TRBV7-9 and TRBJ2-1; D possibly corresponds to TRBD1 (5 bases). Per germline, CDR1 SEHNR and CDR2 FQNEAQ (reference sequence). The CDR3 spans 14 residues. V lost 6 bases and J lost 5, with 14 bases in between. This chain's CDR3 is CASRRTGLNNEQFF. The CDR3 DNA is TGTGCCAGCAGGCGTACAGGTCTGAACAATGAGCAGTTCTTC.

The sample holds many counts of this clonotype. This chain links TRBV29-1 with TRBJ2-1; no clear D. The CDR3 is 12 residues long. The V end was cut by 4 bases, the J end by 5 bases, with 9 bases between. CDR1 and CDR2 from the germline V gene are SQVTM and ANQGSEA. The CDR3 loop reads CSVAIANNEQFF. The CDR3 DNA follows: TGCAGCGTTGCTATCGCAAACAATGAGCAGTTCTTC.

In the case of this clonotype: Since a much larger clone is just one base distant, this may be a read error. The chain couples TRBV11-2 to TRBJ2-1; a weak D match, TRBD1 (7 bases). The CDR3 runs to 15 residues. CDR1 is SGHAT and CDR2 is FQNNGV in the germline V gene. The CDR3 DNA reads as TGTGCCAGCGGCTTAGCCGACAGGGACTTTAATGAGCAGTTCTTC. The encoded protein is CASGLADRDFNEQFF.

V and J are TRBV20-1 and TRBJ1-5; 7 bases align to TRBD1. From germline, CDR1 is DFQATT and CDR2 SNEGSKA (reference sequence). This CDR3 has 15 amino acids. V was clipped by 6 bases and J by 0 bases; unmatched bases: 8. CDR3 DNA: TGCAGTGCAGCCAGGGGGGAGTATAGCAATCAGCCCCAGCATTTT. It specifies CSAARGEYSNQPQHF.

The CDR3 DNA reads as TGCGCCAGCACCGCGAGAGCGGGAGGGATCTACGAGCAGTACTTC. This codes for CASTARAGGIYEQYF. V and J are TRBV10-2 and TRBJ2-7; 10 bases are shared with TRBD2. CDR1 and CDR2 (germline): WSHSY, SAAADI. Losses at the gene ends were 7 bases for V and 3 bases for J; bases not matched to a gene: 9. CDR3 length: 15 amino acids.

This clonotype appeared a few times. The chain is built from TRBV5-4 and TRBJ2-3; D may correspond to TRBD1 or TRBD2 (5 bases each). The V end lost 3 bases, the J end lost 3 bases, and 14 bases lay between the germline ends. There are 15 residues in the CDR3. Germline V gene sequence: CDR1 SGHNT, CDR2 YYREEE (reference sequence). The CDR3: CASSWRGQGTDTQYF. CDR3 in DNA: TGTGCCAGCAGCTGGCGCGGGCAGGGAACAGATACGCAGTATTTT.

The chain carries TRBV2 and TRBJ2-7, with a weak D call TRBD1 (6 bases). The CDR3 is 17 amino acids. Germline CDR1 reads SNHLY; CDR2 reads FYNNEI. With 1 base removed from V and 0 bases from J, the gap between germline ends came to 16 bases. CDR3 in DNA: TGTGCCAGCAGTGAAGTGTCCGGGACACCGAGCTCCTACGAGCAGTACTTC. It encodes CASSEVSGTPSSYEQYF.

This CDR3 reads CASSDSLNVPGQKTQYF. The CDR3 DNA reads as TGTGCCAGCAGCGATTCCCTAAACGTACCGGGACAAAAGACCCAGTACTTC. The chain combines TRBV6-4 with TRBJ2-5; weak D call: TRBD1 (6 bases). CDR1 and CDR2 from the germline V gene are MRHNA and SNTAGT. Trimming removed 6 bases from V and 6 bases from J, with 26 bases in between. The CDR3 covers 17 residues.

This clonotype occurred a few times. V and J are TRBV20-1 and TRBJ2-1; 10 nucleotides line up with TRBD1. CDR1 DFQATT and CDR2 SNEGSKA come from the germline V gene (reference sequence). The CDR3 has 17 amino acids. The ends lost 6 bases at V and 6 bases at J; junction bases unmatched: 17. CDR3 DNA: TGCAGTGCCAGGAACCGGGACAGGGGTCCGATTCTCAATGAGCAGTTCTTC. Its protein product is CSARNRDRGPILNEQFF.

About this clonotype itself: Being one base from a much bigger clone, this may be a read error. V usage is TRBV27 and J usage is TRBJ2-6; maybe TRBD1 (6 bases). Trimming took 2 bases from V and 0 from J, leaving 11 bases between them. The CDR3 runs to 17 residues. In germline, CDR1 is MNHEY, CDR2 SMNVEV (reference sequence). CDR3 loop: CASSLRTAASGANVLTF. The CDR3 DNA follows: TGTGCCAGCAGTTTAAGGACAGCTGCCTCTGGGGCCAACGTCCTGACTTTC. The whole variable domain, remainder taken from reference TRBV27 and TRBJ2-6, is EAQVTQNPRYLITVTGKKLTVTCSQNMNHEYMSWYRQDPGLGLRQIYYSMNVEVTDKGDVPEGYKVSRKEKRNFPLILESPSPNQTSLYFCASSLRTAASGANVLTFGAGSRLTVL.

This clonotype has only a few counts. The chain is built from TRBV7-9 and TRBJ2-5; 10 bases line up with TRBD2. The CDR3 runs 15 residues. Trimming removed 2 bases from V and 5 bases from J; junction bases left unmatched: 5. Looked up from germline, CDR1 is SEHNR and CDR2 is FQNEAQ (reference sequence). This chain's CDR3 is CASSLWLAGEETQYF. CDR3 DNA: TGTGCCAGCAGCTTATGGCTAGCGGGAGAGGAGACCCAGTACTTC.

The CDR3 bases are TGTGCCAGCTCACCACGTTCGGGGGTTATCCAAGAGACCCAGTACTTC. Translation gives CASSPRSGVIQETQYF. V is TRBV18 and J is TRBJ2-5, with a tentative D call TRBD2 (6 bases). This CDR3 has 16 amino acids. V was clipped by 1 base and J by 1 base, with 13 bases between them. Looked up from germline, CDR1 is KGHSH and CDR2 is LQKENI.

This clonotype came up many times. The J gene is TRBJ2-2, the V gene TRBV5-1; no reliable D call. Trimming removed 7 bases at V and 6 bases at J, with 7 bases between. The length of the CDR3 is 11 residues. Germline CDR1 SGHRS, CDR2 YFSETQ. The CDR3 here is CASQVAGELFF. CDR3 bases: TGCGCCAGCCAGGTTGCCGGGGAGCTGTTTTTT.